This record concerns one T cell receptor (beta chain) sequence. Its antigen remains unknown. Germline-derived CDR1 and CDR2 are LNHDA and SQIVND (reference sequence). The CDR3 extends over 15 amino acids. J was trimmed by 4 bases and V by 4 bases; bases with no gene match: 8. The CDR3 regions of TCR beta were amplified from RNA transcripts. Initially, a first-round RT-PCR of the TCR CDR3 employed the HTBI primer set. TCRdb re-derived calls from the multiplex PCR reads in MiXCR, one entry per CDR3 protein. The sample includes approximately 710,000 distinct CDR3 sequences, 17% seen only once; the top ten take less than 20%. Uncontrolled infection, other autoimmune disease, pregnancy and lactation each barred patients from inclusion. These data belong to a study of T cells in Graves' hyperthyroidism and ophthalmopathy. About the research overall: Once the initial diagnosis was made, peripheral blood was obtained before any treatment.

Study results and caveats: The model forecast ophthalmopathy, anticipating it by a median around 6.5 months before onset.

The sequence came from a man aged 50-60 years with Graves' hyperthyroidism. Specimen: blood. V is TRBV19 and J is TRBJ1-2; TRBD1 matches at 8 bases. CDR3 residues: CASSTPGQARYGYTF. The CDR3, as DNA: TGTGCCAGTAGTACCCCGGGACAGGCACGCTATGGCTACACCTTC.